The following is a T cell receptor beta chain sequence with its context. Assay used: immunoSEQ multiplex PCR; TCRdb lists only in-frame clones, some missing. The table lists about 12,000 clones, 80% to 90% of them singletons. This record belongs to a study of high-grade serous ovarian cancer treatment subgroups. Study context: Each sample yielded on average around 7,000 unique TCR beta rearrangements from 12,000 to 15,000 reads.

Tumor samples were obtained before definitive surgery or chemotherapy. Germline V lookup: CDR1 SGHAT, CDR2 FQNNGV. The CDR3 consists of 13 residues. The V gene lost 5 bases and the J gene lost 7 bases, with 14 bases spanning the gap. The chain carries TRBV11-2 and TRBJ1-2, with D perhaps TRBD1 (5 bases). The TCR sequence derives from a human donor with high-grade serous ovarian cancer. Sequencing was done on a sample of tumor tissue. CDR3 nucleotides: TGTGCCAGCAGCCCTCAGGGTACTTCTGGCTACACCTTC. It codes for CASSPQGTSGYTF.